What follows is one TCR beta chain and its context. The antigen is not known. The V and J ends lost 0 bases and 7 bases respectively, with 10 bases between them. CDR1 is ENHRY, CDR2 SYGVKD, per germline. The CDR3 totals 14 residues. Treatment indicated: some 19 received Ad26.COV2.S at low or high dose, single or two shots; roughly five received placebo; per-sample allocation not given. After the first vaccine or placebo injection, samples were drawn on day 63. The study used a vaccine consisting of an Ad26 vector that expressed Wuhan-strain SARS-CoV-2 spike. The data were obtained in a study of Ad26.COV2.S vaccination and SARS-CoV-2 variants. Background on the study: The study gave Ad26.COV2.S intramuscularly, once or twice 56 days apart. The study, taken as a whole, reports: Recipients given vaccine exceeded placebo recipients in spike-specific TCR breadth. Substantial post-vaccination breadth of spike-specific CD8+ and CD4+ T cell responses was reported.

TCRdb's table, derived via immunoSEQ multiplex PCR, lists solely in-frame clones and lacks some. Of 350,000 to 400,000 clones detected, less than 90% appear once; the ten largest clones hold approximately 3.7%. The gene calls are TRBV10-3 and TRBJ1-3; D ambiguous. The sample was peripheral blood, taken in a trial of Ad26.COV2.S vaccine versus placebo. This TCR was recovered from a person between 18 and 65 years old who received the Ad26.COV2.S COVID-19 vaccine or a placebo. The CDR3 DNA reads TGTGCCATCAGTGAGTCGGAAGCAAGGAACACCATATATTTT. Protein sequence: CAISESEARNTIYF.